This TCR beta chain was profiled in a study of T-cell reconstitution after alpha-beta-depleted transplantation in children. Study observations and caveats: At around two months after transplant, the alpha-beta T cells were reportedly derived from several hundred expanded clones that came from non-depleted graft cells. Some patients showed high day-60 TCRbeta diversity, which derived from surviving recipient T cells and thymic progenitors. It was newly produced T cells that mostly accounted for T-cell counts and diversity one year after transplant.

This clonotype was found many times. Its target is not known. This CDR3 comprises 14 residues. Trimming took 3 bases from V and 3 from J, leaving 12 bases between them. The germline V gene encodes CDR1 DFQATT and CDR2 SNEGSKA (reference sequence). Library preparation (for TCRbeta) was performed with unique molecular identifiers. TCRdb reprocessed the PCR reads with MiXCR, giving one entry per CDR3 protein. The sample lists around 700,000 distinct CDR3 sequences, around 12% occurring once. V usage is TRBV20-1 and J usage is TRBJ2-1; possible D gene TRBD2, 6 bases. Sequenced here: PBMCs, sampled before TCRalphabeta/CD19-depleted stem cell transplant. The sequence derives from a girl aged 2-15 years with congenital amegakaryocytic thrombocytopenia, due to receive a stem cell transplant. CDR3 in DNA: TGCAGTGCTAGTACCGGGAGTATCTACAATGAGCAGTTCTTC. Translating it yields CSASTGSIYNEQFF.